These 29 T cell receptor beta chains came from one sample sequenced in a study of a mutant IDH1 vaccine in newly diagnosed glioma. Their recognized antigens are unknown. This sample's time point: week 11, during vaccination. The investigators gave 300 ug of mutant IDH1 20-mer peptide in each vaccine dose, together with topical imiquimod. Measured with immunoSEQ multiplex PCR; TCRdb has only the in-frame clones, and not every one. The repertoire holds 55,000 to 65,000 clones, with 80% as singletons. The sample in question was PBMCs, obtained from a glioma patient whose treatment included an IDH1 peptide vaccine. These receptors originate from a man aged 50-60 years with glioma.

This sequence joins TRBV11-3 and TRBJ1-3; D not certain. CDR3 length: 11 residues. Trimming cost V 2 bases and J 7 bases, with 3 bases left between them. Per germline, CDR1 SGHNT and CDR2 YENEEA. CDR3 loop: CASSLRNTIYF. For the CDR3, the DNA is TGTGCCAGCAGCTTAAGGAACACCATATATTTT.

The CDR3 DNA reads as TGTGCCAGCGGGGGACTAGCGGGGGGGTTGGCAGATACGCAGTATTTT. Translation gives CASGGLAGGLADTQYF. The chain couples TRBV7-2 to TRBJ2-3; 16 bases align to TRBD2. The junction had 6 bases not matched to a gene; V was cut back by 8 bases and J by 4 bases. Germline V CDR1 and CDR2: SGHTA, FQGNSA. CDR3 size: 16 residues.

This clone has only a few counts. The rearrangement uses TRBV7-9 and TRBJ2-7; TRBD1 matches at 7 bases. Germline trimming cut 4 bases from V and 1 base from J; bases unmatched to any gene: 13. CDR3 length: 17 residues. Germline CDR1 reads SEHNR; CDR2 reads FQNEAQ (reference sequence). As DNA, the CDR3 is TGTGCCAGCAGCTATACTGCCGGGACAGATTTTTCCTACGAGCAGTACTTC. Translation gives CASSYTAGTDFSYEQYF.

The chain has TRBV7-9 and TRBJ2-3, with TRBD2 matching 8 bases. The V segment lost 5 bases and the J segment 8 bases; nucleotides outside the gene matches: 9. Germline V gives CDR1 SEHNR, CDR2 FQNEAQ (reference sequence). This CDR3 has 14 amino acids. The CDR3 sequence is CASSPLAAQGTQYF. The CDR3 bases are TGTGCCAGCAGCCCACTAGCGGCGCAGGGTACGCAGTATTTT. Full variable domain (rest looked up from reference TRBV7-9 and TRBJ2-3): DTGVSQNPRHKITKRGQNVTFRCDPISEHNRLYWYRQTLGQGPEFLTYFQNEAQLEKSRLLSDRFSAERPKGSFSTLEIQRTEQGDSAMYLCASSPLAAQGTQYFGPGTRLTVL.

CDR3 nucleotides: TGTGCCAGCCATTCCGGCTCTGGGGCCAACGTCCTGACTTTC. Protein sequence: CASHSGSGANVLTF. The chain joins TRBV18 to TRBJ2-6; D is undetermined. Trimming shortened V by 8 bases and J by 0 bases, and 8 bases separated the two germline ends. Germline lookup yields CDR1 KGHSH and CDR2 LQKENI. The CDR3 is made up of 14 amino acids.

This clone was counted between two and nine times. The chain's CDR3 is CASSEGPGSPLHF. For the CDR3, the DNA is TGTGCCAGCAGTGAAGGCCCGGGGTCACCCCTCCACTTT. This chain connects TRBV25-1 to TRBJ1-6, with unresolved D. The V end was cut by 2 bases, the J end by 10 bases, with 9 bases between. The CDR3 contains 13 residues. CDR1 MGHDK and CDR2 SYGVNS come from the germline V gene. Looking up the rest from reference TRBV25-1 and TRBJ1-6 gives the full variable domain: EADIYQTPRYLVIGTGKKITLECSQTMGHDKMYWYQQDPGMELHLIHYSYGVNSTEKGDLSSESTVSRIRTEHFPLTLESARPSHTSQYLCASSEGPGSPLHFGNGTRLTVT.

The chain links TRBV19 to TRBJ2-3; maybe TRBD2 (6 bases). The germline V gene encodes CDR1 LNHDA and CDR2 SQIVND (reference sequence). The CDR3 is 15 amino acids. Trimming left V 7 bases short and J 0 bases short, with 14 bases between. The CDR3 DNA reads TGTGCCAGTACCCAGGGCGGGATTAGCACAGATACGCAGTATTTT. Its translation: CASTQGGISTDTQYF.

The chain recombines TRBV18 with TRBJ2-1; D remains ambiguous. V lost 2 bases and J lost 6, with 11 bases in between. This CDR3 comprises 14 residues. CDR1 KGHSH and CDR2 LQKENI come from the germline V gene. The CDR3 reads CASSPSKEINEQFF. CDR3 nucleotide sequence: TGTGCCAGCTCACCAAGTAAGGAGATCAATGAGCAGTTCTTC.

The chain has TRBV4-1 and TRBJ1-3; no clear D gene. Per the germline V gene, CDR1 is MGHRA and CDR2 is YSYEKL. V shed 1 base and J shed 4 bases, with 14 bases lying between them. The CDR3 sequence is 16 residues long. CDR3 nucleotides: TGCGCCAGCAGCCAAGGAGTATCGTCCACGGGAAACACCATATATTTT. Amino acids: CASSQGVSSTGNTIYF.

CDR3 DNA: TGTGCCAGCAGCTGGGGACAGGGGGCCTCAGAGACCCAGTACTTC. The encoded protein is CASSWGQGASETQYF. The rearrangement joins TRBV5-5 to TRBJ2-5, with TRBD1 matching over 12 bases. CDR1 SGHKS and CDR2 YYEKEE come from the germline V gene (reference sequence). V lost 3 bases and J lost 4; bases outside the gene matches: 4. The CDR3 consists of 15 residues. The variable domain in full, with the rest retrieved from reference TRBV5-5 and TRBJ2-5, is DAGVTQSPTHLIKTRGQQVTLRCSPISGHKSVSWYQQVLGQGPQFIFQYYEKEERGRGNFPDRFSARQFPNYSSELNVNALLLGDSALYLCASSWGQGASETQYFGPGTRLLVL.

This clone was seen only once. This chain connects TRBV5-4 to TRBJ2-1; unclear D gene. V shed 0 bases and J shed 5 bases, with 6 bases lying between them. The germline gives CDR1 SGHNT, CDR2 YYREEE (reference sequence). CDR3 length: 13 residues. The CDR3 coding sequence is TGTGCCAGCAGCTTGGGACCGGACAATGAGCAGTTCTTC. Its translation: CASSLGPDNEQFF. Looking up the rest from reference TRBV5-4 and TRBJ2-1 gives the full variable domain: ETGVTQSPTHLIKTRGQQVTLRCSSQSGHNTVSWYQQALGQGPQFIFQYYREEENGRGNFPPRFSGLQFPNYSSELNVNALELDDSALYLCASSLGPDNEQFFGPGTRLTVL.

The rearrangement links TRBV5-1 to TRBJ2-7, with D possibly matching TRBD2 (5 bases). The ends were cut back, 3 bases at V and 4 bases at J, with 20 bases in the middle. Germline values: CDR1 SGHRS, CDR2 YFSETQ. The CDR3 contains 16 residues. CDR3 DNA sequence: TGCGCCAGCAGCTCTGGACTGGGCGAGGCTTTTTACGAGCAGTACTTC. It yields the protein CASSSGLGEAFYEQYF.

The chain is built from TRBV5-1 and TRBJ2-1; D unresolved. The CDR3 runs 14 residues. The germline gives CDR1 SGHRS, CDR2 YFSETQ. V dropped 4 bases and J dropped 3 bases, with 11 bases sitting between them. The CDR3 here is CASSGRQNYNEQFF. DNA of the CDR3: TGCGCCAGCAGCGGTAGGCAGAACTACAATGAGCAGTTCTTC.

This chain uses TRBV6-5 with TRBJ2-7; 11 positions agree with TRBD2. Germline V gene data show CDR1 as MNHEY and CDR2 as SVGAGI. J was trimmed by 2 bases and V by 10 bases; bases with no gene match: 10. This CDR3 contains 15 residues. CDR3 protein: CATKTGLAGPYEQYF. The CDR3 DNA is TGTGCCACTAAAACCGGACTAGCGGGTCCCTACGAGCAGTACTTC.

This clone has a single count. CDR3 nucleotides: TGTGCCAGCAGCTTAGGGGGCCCCGCTAACTATGGCTACACCTTC. Residues: CASSLGGPANYGYTF. V is TRBV11-3 and J is TRBJ1-2; D might be TRBD1 (5 bases). The CDR3 length is 15 residues. The ends were cut back, 1 base at V and 0 bases at J, with 9 bases in the middle. Germline assignment: CDR1 SGHNT and CDR2 YENEEA. Full variable domain (rest looked up from reference TRBV11-3 and TRBJ1-2): EAGVVQSPRYKIIEKKQPVAFWCNPISGHNTLYWYLQNLGQGPELLIRYENEEAVDDSQLPKDRFSAERLKGVDSTLKIQPAELGDSAVYLCASSLGGPANYGYTFGSGTRLTVV.

The rearrangement uses TRBV6-1 and TRBJ2-3; D is undetermined. The CDR3 runs 14 residues. Germline V CDR1 and CDR2: MNHNS, SASEGT. V lost 8 bases to trimming and J lost 0 bases, with 12 bases between them. The CDR3 loop reads CASYPTGSTDTQYF. The CDR3 nucleotides read TGTGCCAGCTACCCAACTGGGAGCACAGATACGCAGTATTTT.

The chain recombines TRBV20-1 with TRBJ2-7; no reliable D call. This CDR3 spans 11 amino acids. CDR1 and CDR2 from the germline V gene are DFQATT and SNEGSKA (reference sequence). V was trimmed by 4 bases and J by 4 bases, leaving 8 bases between them. CDR3 loop: CSANERYEQYF. As DNA, the CDR3 is TGCAGTGCTAACGAAAGATACGAGCAGTACTTC.

The chain uses TRBV19 and TRBJ2-1; tentatively, D is TRBD2 (6 bases). This CDR3 contains 13 residues. Trimming cost V 0 bases and J 13 bases, with 13 bases left between them. Per the germline V gene, CDR1 is LNHDA and CDR2 is SQIVND (reference sequence). For the CDR3, the DNA is TGTGCCAGTAGTATAGAGCAGGGACTCATTCAGTTCTTC. Its protein product is CASSIEQGLIQFF.

In this sample, this clone turned up once. J is TRBJ2-2 and V is TRBV25-1, with D possibly being TRBD2 (5 bases). V was trimmed by 2 bases and J by 5 bases, leaving 12 bases between them. The CDR3 covers 15 residues. The germline V gene encodes CDR1 MGHDK and CDR2 SYGVNS. Here the CDR3 reads CASSEGSRRTGELFF. CDR3 DNA sequence: TGTGCCAGCAGTGAAGGGTCCCGGAGGACCGGGGAGCTGTTTTTT.

The genes are TRBV19 and TRBJ2-1; 10 bases agree with TRBD2. The CDR3 has 14 amino acids. The germline V gene encodes CDR1 LNHDA and CDR2 SQIVND (reference sequence). V trimming: 6 bases; J trimming: 5 bases; junction bases outside the gene matches: 4. DNA of the CDR3: TGTGCCAGTAGCCGGACTAGCGGAAACAATGAGCAGTTCTTC. It specifies CASSRTSGNNEQFF.

The chain uses TRBV19 and TRBJ2-2, with D perhaps matching TRBD2 (5 bases). In germline, CDR1 is LNHDA, CDR2 SQIVND (reference sequence). With 5 bases removed from V and 5 bases from J, the gap between germline ends came to 12 bases. CDR3 length equals 14 residues. CDR3 in amino acids: CASSPLAGTGELFF. The CDR3 DNA reads as TGTGCCAGTAGTCCCCTAGCTGGGACCGGGGAGCTGTTTTTT.

This chain connects TRBV7-2 to TRBJ1-1; tentatively, D is TRBD1 (5 bases). CDR1 is SGHTA and CDR2 is FQGNSA in the germline V gene. This CDR3 comprises 13 residues. V lost 0 bases to trimming and J lost 7 bases, with 9 bases between them. The DNA of the CDR3 is TGTGCCAGCAGCTTAGCGGGGGACTTTGAAGCTTTCTTT. Its translation: CASSLAGDFEAFF.

V and J are TRBV30 and TRBJ2-1, with D uncertain. The length of the CDR3 is 12 residues. CDR1 is GTSNPN and CDR2 is SVGIG in the germline V gene (reference sequence). V was cut by 0 bases and J by 5 bases, with 5 bases left in between. The CDR3 DNA reads as TGTGCCTGGAGTGTCCCTAACAATGAGCAGTTCTTC. It is translated as CAWSVPNNEQFF.

V is TRBV7-9 and J is TRBJ2-7; 9 bases map to TRBD2. The V segment lost 4 bases and the J segment 4 bases; nucleotides outside the gene matches: 5. This CDR3 spans 14 amino acids. The germline V gene has CDR1 SEHNR and CDR2 FQNEAQ (reference sequence). The CDR3 loop reads CASSSGLAGYEQYF. In DNA form, the CDR3 reads TGTGCCAGCAGCTCGGGACTAGCCGGGTACGAGCAGTACTTC.

This rearrangement joins TRBV19 to TRBJ1-2; TRBD1 matches at 9 bases. In germline, CDR1 is LNHDA, CDR2 SQIVND (reference sequence). The V segment lost 6 bases and the J segment 6 bases; nucleotides outside the gene matches: 5. CDR3 length: 13 residues. The CDR3 here is CASRGQGQNGYTF. In nucleotides, the CDR3 is TGTGCCAGTAGAGGACAGGGGCAAAATGGCTACACCTTC.

This clone was found a few times. The chain carries TRBV7-9 and TRBJ1-1; D remains unclear. CDR3 length: 12 amino acids. V dropped 5 bases and J dropped 4 bases, with 8 bases sitting between them. Germline-derived CDR1 and CDR2 are SEHNR and FQNEAQ (reference sequence). This chain's CDR3 is CASSPSRTEAFF. The CDR3 DNA sequence: TGTGCCAGCAGCCCCTCGCGCACTGAAGCTTTCTTT.

A single count supports this clone. The chain is built from TRBV6-5 and TRBJ2-2; 12 nucleotides align to TRBD1. The CDR3 consists of 15 residues. V dropped 2 bases and J dropped 8; count of bases not matched to a gene: 3. CDR1 is MNHEY and CDR2 is SVGAGI in the germline V gene. CDR3 nucleotides: TGTGCCAGCAGTTACGGGACAGGGGGCGAAGGGGAGCTGTTTTTT. Residues: CASSYGTGGEGELFF.

In DNA, the CDR3 is TGTGCCAGCAGCTTCTTAGACAGGGGATTCGACGAGCAGTACTTC. Translating it yields CASSFLDRGFDEQYF. The chain joins TRBV5-5 to TRBJ2-7, with 8 nucleotides matching TRBD1. Germline V gives CDR1 SGHKS, CDR2 YYEKEE (reference sequence). CDR3 length: 15 residues. V was pared by 2 bases and J by 5 bases, with 9 bases of the junction left unmatched.

The rearrangement links TRBV19 to TRBJ2-1, with TRBD2 matching 13 bases. CDR1 is LNHDA, CDR2 SQIVND, per germline (reference sequence). CDR3 length: 18 amino acids. Trimming cost V 3 bases and J 4 bases; bases outside gene matches: 9. As DNA, the CDR3 is TGTGCCAGTAGTATGGCGACTAGCGGGGGGATCAAATACAATGAGCAGTTCTTC. It encodes CASSMATSGGIKYNEQFF.